This is a list of T cell receptor beta chains from one sample in a study of T cells in Graves' hyperthyroidism and ophthalmopathy. A single record per CDR3 protein comes from TCRdb applying MiXCR to the multiplex PCR reads. The sample holds approximately 400,000 distinct CDR3 sequences, roughly 14% seen once. Material: blood. The source of these receptors is a woman aged 18-29 years with Graves' hyperthyroidism that later progressed to Graves' ophthalmopathy. The CDR3 runs from the conserved cysteine through the conserved F or W. Fields, in order: V gene, D gene, clone size, J gene, CDR3 protein, CDR3 DNA. D genes are given only for firm matches. A row's size may be missing; if present it is once, few, many or a size class.

V: TRBV27
D: NA
size: many
J: TRBJ1-1
CDR3: CASSPTFGGGTEAFF
DNA: TGTGCCAGCAGTCCAACCTTCGGGGGAGGCACTGAAGCTTTCTTT

V: TRBV3-1
D: TRBD1
size: few
J: TRBJ2-3
CDR3: CASSFTGTGGITDTQYF
DNA: TGTGCCAGCAGCTTTACCGGGACAGGGGGGATCACAGATACGCAGTATTTT

V: TRBV4-2
D: TRBD2
size: few
J: TRBJ2-1
CDR3: CASSPGTSGSSYNEQFF
DNA: TGTGCCAGCAGCCCCGGGACTAGCGGGAGCTCCTACAATGAGCAGTTCTTC

V: TRBV20-1
D: NA
size: few
J: TRBJ2-3
CDR3: CSAKAPLPSTDTQYF
DNA: TGCAGTGCTAAGGCCCCACTTCCCTCCACAGATACGCAGTATTTT

V: TRBV20-1
D: TRBD1
size: many
J: TRBJ2-5
CDR3: CSARGTGGTQETQYF
DNA: TGCAGTGCTAGGGGGACAGGGGGCACCCAAGAGACCCAGTACTTC

V: TRBV29-1
D: NA
size: few
J: TRBJ2-7
CDR3: CSVGPGTYEQYF
DNA: TGCAGCGTTGGCCCAGGGACCTACGAGCAGTACTTC

V: TRBV28
D: NA
size: few
J: TRBJ2-2
CDR3: CASSSDRGNSGVSNTGELFF
DNA: TGTGCCAGCAGTTCCGACAGGGGGAATAGCGGGGTCTCGAACACCGGGGAGCTGTTTTTT

V: TRBV5-6
D: NA
size: NA
J: TRBJ2-5
CDR3: CASSLAGGKTQYF
DNA: TGTGCCAGCAGCTTGGCAGGGGGGAAGACCCAGTACTTC

V: TRBV20-1
D: TRBD1
size: NA
J: TRBJ1-6
CDR3: CSAIRRTGGLNNSPLHF
DNA: TGCAGTGCGATAAGACGGACAGGGGGCCTCAATAATTCACCCCTCCACTTT

V: TRBV29-1
D: NA
size: many
J: TRBJ2-5
CDR3: CSVVDSVLEWVAQYF
DNA: TGCAGCGTTGTAGACTCCGTACTCGAGTGGGTTGCCCAGTACTTC

V: TRBV7-9
D: TRBD2
size: many
J: TRBJ2-3
CDR3: CASIPRLASGRRTDTQYF
DNA: TGTGCCAGCATCCCTCGGTTGGCTAGCGGGAGAAGGACAGATACGCAGTATTTT

V: TRBV6-6
D: TRBD2
size: NA
J: TRBJ2-7
CDR3: CASSYSTSGTYEQYF
DNA: TGTGCCAGCAGTTACTCGACTAGCGGAACCTACGAGCAGTACTTC

V: TRBV28
D: NA
size: many
J: TRBJ2-1
CDR3: CASHESLDNEQFF
DNA: TGTGCCAGCCACGAATCCTTAGACAATGAGCAGTTCTTC

V: TRBV20-1
D: TRBD2
size: NA
J: TRBJ2-1
CDR3: CSATPGLAGEGNEQFF
DNA: TGCAGTGCTACACCGGGACTAGCGGGAGAGGGGAATGAGCAGTTCTTC

V: TRBV28
D: NA
size: NA
J: TRBJ2-5
CDR3: CASGRRSEYF
DNA: TGTGCCAGCGGACGTCGATCGGAGTACTTC

V: TRBV5-1
D: TRBD1
size: many
J: TRBJ2-3
CDR3: CASSFGQVGTDTQYF
DNA: TGCGCCAGCAGCTTTGGACAGGTCGGCACAGATACGCAGTATTTT

V: TRBV6-1
D: TRBD1
size: few
J: TRBJ1-2
CDR3: CASSATGDNYGYTF
DNA: TGTGCCAGCTCCGCTACAGGGGACAACTATGGCTACACCTTC

V: TRBV28
D: NA
size: few
J: TRBJ2-1
CDR3: CASSLLSNSYNEQFF
DNA: TGTGCCAGCAGTTTATTATCAAACTCCTACAATGAGCAGTTCTTC

V: TRBV28
D: TRBD1
size: many
J: TRBJ1-5
CDR3: CASSRDRVASNQPQHF
DNA: TGTGCCAGCAGTCGCGACAGGGTAGCTAGCAATCAGCCCCAGCATTTT

V: TRBV3-2
D: NA
size: many
J: TRBJ1-3
CDR3: CASSQDSPTSSGNTIYF
DNA: TGTGCCAGCAGCCAAGATAGCCCGACGAGCTCTGGAAACACCATATATTTT

V: TRBV9
D: TRBD2
size: NA
J: TRBJ2-1
CDR3: CASSSHHSGKSYNEQFF
DNA: TGTGCCAGCAGCTCTCACCATAGCGGGAAGTCCTACAATGAGCAGTTCTTC

V: TRBV5-1
D: NA
size: many
J: TRBJ2-7
CDR3: CASSLGRGGPMDEQYF
DNA: TGCGCCAGCAGCTTGGGCCGCGGGGGCCCGATGGATGAGCAGTACTTC

V: TRBV24-1
D: TRBD1
size: few
J: TRBJ1-1
CDR3: CATSGLPGQGNTEAFF
DNA: TGTGCCACCAGTGGTTTACCGGGACAGGGAAATACTGAAGCTTTCTTT

V: TRBV9
D: TRBD2
size: few
J: TRBJ2-1
CDR3: CASSVSRLAASSYNEQFF
DNA: TGTGCCAGCAGCGTATCTCGACTAGCGGCTAGCTCCTACAATGAGCAGTTCTTC

V: TRBV28
D: NA
size: many
J: TRBJ2-3
CDR3: CASSSGGTRHDTQYF
DNA: TGTGCCAGCAGTTCCGGGGGGACACGGCACGATACGCAGTATTTT

V: TRBV6-2/TRBV6-3
D: NA
size: NA
J: TRBJ2-1
CDR3: CASSYSKGWGAEEQFF
DNA: TGTGCCAGCAGTTACTCGAAGGGTTGGGGGGCCGAGGAGCAGTTCTTC

V: TRBV11-2
D: NA
size: many
J: TRBJ2-1
CDR3: CASSTPSRDSLNQREYGPYNEQFF
DNA: TGTGCCAGCAGCACTCCCAGCCGGGACAGCTTAAACCAGCGGGAGTATGGCCCCTACAATGAGCAGTTCTTC

V: TRBV11-2
D: NA
size: many
J: TRBJ1-5
CDR3: CASSLERGQPQHF
DNA: TGTGCCAGCAGCTTAGAGAGGGGTCAGCCCCAGCATTTT

V: TRBV30
D: TRBD1
size: many
J: TRBJ1-5
CDR3: CAWSRQGDQPQHF
DNA: TGTGCCTGGAGTCGACAGGGAGATCAGCCCCAGCATTTT

V: TRBV7-2
D: NA
size: many
J: TRBJ1-5
CDR3: CASSSNWGSGSNQPQHF
DNA: TGTGCCAGCAGCTCCAACTGGGGGTCCGGGAGCAATCAGCCCCAGCATTTT

V: TRBV7-2
D: NA
size: few
J: TRBJ1-5
CDR3: CASSFAQLNQPQHF
DNA: TGTGCCAGCAGCTTCGCCCAGCTCAATCAGCCCCAGCATTTT

V: TRBV28
D: TRBD2
size: many
J: TRBJ2-2
CDR3: CASSYSGLAGASTGELFF
DNA: TGTGCCAGCAGTTACTCGGGACTAGCGGGAGCATCCACCGGGGAGCTGTTTTTT

V: TRBV13
D: TRBD1
size: many
J: TRBJ1-2
CDR3: CASSEDRGFYGYTF
DNA: TGTGCCAGCAGCGAGGACAGGGGTTTCTATGGCTACACCTTC

V: TRBV2
D: NA
size: many
J: TRBJ2-7
CDR3: CAITGYYEQYF
DNA: TGTGCCATCACAGGATACTACGAGCAGTACTTC

V: TRBV11-2
D: NA
size: many
J: TRBJ1-2
CDR3: CASSLENPPAYGYTF
DNA: TGTGCCAGCAGCTTAGAGAACCCACCAGCTTATGGCTACACCTTC

V: TRBV28
D: TRBD2
size: few
J: TRBJ2-7
CDR3: CASSLLVGTTAYEQYF
DNA: TGTGCCAGCAGTTTATTGGTAGGGACTACCGCCTACGAGCAGTACTTC

V: TRBV4-2
D: NA
size: NA
J: TRBJ2-1
CDR3: CASSQVLNNEQFF
DNA: TGTGCCAGCAGCCAAGTCCTAAACAATGAGCAGTTCTTC

V: TRBV12-3/TRBV12-4
D: TRBD1
size: NA
J: TRBJ2-3
CDR3: CASSSSWERGQGTTDTQYF
DNA: TGTGCCAGCAGTTCCTCATGGGAGAGGGGACAGGGAACCACAGATACGCAGTATTTT

V: TRBV27
D: NA
size: once
J: TRBJ1-5
CDR3: CASSHGRSSNQPQHF
DNA: TGTGCCAGCAGTCACGGACGGAGCAGCAATCAGCCCCAGCATTTT

V: TRBV4-2
D: TRBD1
size: many
J: TRBJ2-1
CDR3: CASSQEGQGAYNEQFF
DNA: TGTGCCAGCAGCCAAGAAGGCCAGGGGGCTTACAATGAGCAGTTCTTC

V: TRBV20-1
D: TRBD2
size: NA
J: TRBJ2-3
CDR3: CSATDQRGRNTQYF
DNA: TGCAGTGCTACAGACCAGCGGGGGAGAAATACGCAGTATTTT

V: TRBV19
D: NA
size: NA
J: TRBJ2-1
CDR3: CASSPQDGDNEQFF
DNA: TGTGCCAGTAGTCCCCAGGACGGAGACAATGAGCAGTTCTTC

V: TRBV3-1
D: NA
size: many
J: TRBJ2-7
CDR3: CASSQDTGGDAYEQYF
DNA: TGTGCCAGCAGCCAAGATACGGGCGGGGACGCCTACGAGCAGTACTTC

V: TRBV7-2
D: TRBD1
size: once
J: TRBJ1-2
CDR3: CAWSPSGTAYGYTF
DNA: TGTGCCTGGAGCCCATCCGGGACAGCCTATGGCTACACCTTC

V: TRBV6-2/TRBV6-3
D: NA
size: NA
J: TRBJ2-7
CDR3: CASRARGVYEQYF
DNA: TGTGCCAGCAGAGCCAGAGGGGTCTACGAGCAGTACTTC

V: TRBV5-1
D: NA
size: many
J: TRBJ2-1
CDR3: CASYLNNEQFF
DNA: TGCGCCAGCTACCTTAACAATGAGCAGTTCTTC

V: TRBV7-9
D: NA
size: NA
J: TRBJ2-7
CDR3: CASSFGDLTYEQYF
DNA: TGTGCCAGCAGCTTCGGGGACCTTACCTACGAGCAGTACTTC

V: TRBV9
D: NA
size: NA
J: TRBJ1-1
CDR3: CASSPGASPGRGAFF
DNA: TGTGCCAGCAGCCCAGGGGCCTCCCCCGGAAGGGGAGCTTTCTTT

V: TRBV18
D: NA
size: NA
J: TRBJ2-1
CDR3: CASSLDDSGQFF
DNA: TGTGCCAGCTCACTCGATGACAGTGGGCAGTTCTTC

V: TRBV6-1
D: TRBD1
size: many
J: TRBJ1-1
CDR3: CASSGSRGLTEAFF
DNA: TGTGCCAGCAGTGGCTCCAGGGGGCTCACTGAAGCTTTCTTT